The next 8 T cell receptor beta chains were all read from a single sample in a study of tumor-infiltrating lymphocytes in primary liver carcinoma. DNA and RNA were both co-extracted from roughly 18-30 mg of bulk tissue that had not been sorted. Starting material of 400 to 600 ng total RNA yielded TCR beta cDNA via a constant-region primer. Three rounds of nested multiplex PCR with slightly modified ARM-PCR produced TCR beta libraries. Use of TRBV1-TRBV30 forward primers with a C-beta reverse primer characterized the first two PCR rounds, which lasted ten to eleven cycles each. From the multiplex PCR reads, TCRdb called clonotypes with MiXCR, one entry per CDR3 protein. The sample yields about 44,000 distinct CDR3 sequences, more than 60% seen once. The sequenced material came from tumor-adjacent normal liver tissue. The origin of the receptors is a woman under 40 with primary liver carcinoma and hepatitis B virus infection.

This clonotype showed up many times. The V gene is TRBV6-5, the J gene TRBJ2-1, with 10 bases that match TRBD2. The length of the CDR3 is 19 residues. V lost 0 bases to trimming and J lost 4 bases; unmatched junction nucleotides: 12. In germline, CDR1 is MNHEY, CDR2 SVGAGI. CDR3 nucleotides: TGTGCCAGCAGTTACTCGGGCGACGGGACTAGCGCAGTGTACAATGAGCAGTTCTTC. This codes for CASSYSGDGTSAVYNEQFF.

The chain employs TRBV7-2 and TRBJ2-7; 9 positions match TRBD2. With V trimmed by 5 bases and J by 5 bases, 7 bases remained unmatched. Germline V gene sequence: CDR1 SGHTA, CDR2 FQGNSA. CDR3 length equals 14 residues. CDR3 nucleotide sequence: TGTGCCAGCAGCCTTGATAGCGGGAGAAACGAGCAGTACTTC. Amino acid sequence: CASSLDSGRNEQYF.

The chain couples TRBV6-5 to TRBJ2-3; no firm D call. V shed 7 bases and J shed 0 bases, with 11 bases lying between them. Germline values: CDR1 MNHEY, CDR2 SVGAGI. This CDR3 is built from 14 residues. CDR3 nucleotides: TGTGCCAGCAAGGCAGCTGGGAGCACAGATACGCAGTATTTT. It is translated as CASKAAGSTDTQYF.

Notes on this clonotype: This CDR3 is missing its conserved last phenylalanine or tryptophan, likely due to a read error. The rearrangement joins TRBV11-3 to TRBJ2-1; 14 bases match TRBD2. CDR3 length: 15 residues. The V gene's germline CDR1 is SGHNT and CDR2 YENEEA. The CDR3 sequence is CANSRLAGGGYEQFL. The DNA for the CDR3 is TGTGCCAACAGCCGACTAGCGGGGGGGGGATATGAGCAGTTCTTA.

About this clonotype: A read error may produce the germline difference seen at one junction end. The CDR3 is CASSQGDTGGLLF. The CDR3 DNA follows: TGTGCTAGCAGCCAAGGCGACACCGGGGGGCTGTTATTT. The rearrangement uses TRBV4-2 and TRBJ2-2, with D possibly matching TRBD2 (7 bases). Germline V CDR1 and CDR2: LGHNA, YNFKEQ. This CDR3 is 13 amino acids long.

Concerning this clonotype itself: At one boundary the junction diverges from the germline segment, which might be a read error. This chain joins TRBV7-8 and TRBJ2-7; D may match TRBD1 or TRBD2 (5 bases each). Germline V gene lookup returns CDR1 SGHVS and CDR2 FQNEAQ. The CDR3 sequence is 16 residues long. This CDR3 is CANSAPRGLALYERYF. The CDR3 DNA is TGTGCCAACAGCGCCCCCCGGGGCCTCGCCCTCTATGAGCGGTACTTC.

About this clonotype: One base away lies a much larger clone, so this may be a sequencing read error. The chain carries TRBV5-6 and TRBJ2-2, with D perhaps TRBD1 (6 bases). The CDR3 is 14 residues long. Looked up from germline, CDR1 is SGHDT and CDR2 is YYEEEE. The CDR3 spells CASCDRMNIGELFF. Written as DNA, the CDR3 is TGTGCCAGCTGCGACAGGATGAACATCGGGGAGCTGTTTTTT.

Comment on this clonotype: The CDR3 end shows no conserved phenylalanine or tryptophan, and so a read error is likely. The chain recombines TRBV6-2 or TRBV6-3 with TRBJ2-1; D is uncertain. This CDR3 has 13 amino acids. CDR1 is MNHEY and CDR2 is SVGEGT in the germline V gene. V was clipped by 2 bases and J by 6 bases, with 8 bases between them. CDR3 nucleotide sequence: TGTGCCAGCAGTTACATGGAGATCAATGAGCAGTTCTTA. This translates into CASSYMEINEQFL.